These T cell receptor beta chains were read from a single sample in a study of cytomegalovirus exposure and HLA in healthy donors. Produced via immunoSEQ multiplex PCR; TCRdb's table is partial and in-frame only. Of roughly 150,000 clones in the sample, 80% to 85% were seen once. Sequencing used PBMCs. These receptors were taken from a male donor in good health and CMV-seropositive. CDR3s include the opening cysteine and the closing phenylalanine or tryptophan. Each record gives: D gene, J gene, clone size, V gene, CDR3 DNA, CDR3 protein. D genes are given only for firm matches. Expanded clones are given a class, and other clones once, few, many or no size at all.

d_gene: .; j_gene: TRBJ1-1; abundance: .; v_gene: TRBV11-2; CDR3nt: TGTGCCAGCAGCTGGGCAGTTGAAGCTTTCTTT; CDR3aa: CASSWAVEAFF
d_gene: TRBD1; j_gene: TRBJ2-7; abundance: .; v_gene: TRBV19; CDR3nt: TGTGCCAGTAGCATTCCGGGACAGGGCTATTACGAGCAGTACTTC; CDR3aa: CASSIPGQGYYEQYF
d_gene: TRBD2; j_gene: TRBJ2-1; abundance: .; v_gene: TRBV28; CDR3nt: TGTGCCAGCAGGTGGACTAGCGGGAGAGGTCATGAGCAGTTCTTC; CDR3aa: CASRWTSGRGHEQFF
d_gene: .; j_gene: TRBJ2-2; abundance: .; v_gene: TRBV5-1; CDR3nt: TGCGCCAGCAGCTTTGCGGAGATGTCCGGGGAGCTGTTTTTT; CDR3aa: CASSFAEMSGELFF
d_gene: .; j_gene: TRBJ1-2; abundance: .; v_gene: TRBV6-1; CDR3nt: TGTGCCAGCGAGGACAGAATCTATGGCTACACCTTC; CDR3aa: CASEDRIYGYTF
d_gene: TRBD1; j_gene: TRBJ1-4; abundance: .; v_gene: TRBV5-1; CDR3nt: TGCGCCAGCAGCTTGAGACAGGGGAATGAAAAACTGTTTTTT; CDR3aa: CASSLRQGNEKLFF
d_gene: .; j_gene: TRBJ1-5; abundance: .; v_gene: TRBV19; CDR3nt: TGTGCCAGTAGTGGCATTTATAGCAATCAGCCCCAGCATTTT; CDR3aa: CASSGIYSNQPQHF
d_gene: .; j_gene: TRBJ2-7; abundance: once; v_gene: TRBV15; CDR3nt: TGTGCCACCAGCCGAGAGAGCTACGAGCAGTACTTC; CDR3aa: CATSRESYEQYF
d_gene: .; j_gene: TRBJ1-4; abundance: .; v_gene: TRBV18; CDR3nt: TGTGCCAGCTCACCAGTGTCCGGGAATGAAAAACTGTTTTTT; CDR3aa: CASSPVSGNEKLFF
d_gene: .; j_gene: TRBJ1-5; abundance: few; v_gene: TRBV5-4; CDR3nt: TGTGCCAGCAGTTTCGAGGGAGGTGGGAATCAGCCCCAGCATTTT; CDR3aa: CASSFEGGGNQPQHF
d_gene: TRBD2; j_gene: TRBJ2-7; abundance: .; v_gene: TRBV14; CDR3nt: TGTGCCAGCTCCTACGGGGGGTCCTACGAGCAGTACTTC; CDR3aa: CASSYGGSYEQYF
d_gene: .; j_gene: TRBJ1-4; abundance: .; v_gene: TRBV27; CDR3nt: TGTGCCAGCAGCCGACCCGGGAGTTCGGATGAAAAACTGTTTTTT; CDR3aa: CASSRPGSSDEKLFF
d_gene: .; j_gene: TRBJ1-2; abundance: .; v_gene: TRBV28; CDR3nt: TGTGCCAGCAGTTTACAAATGACAGGTGCCCCTTATGGCTACACCTTC; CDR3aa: CASSLQMTGAPYGYTF
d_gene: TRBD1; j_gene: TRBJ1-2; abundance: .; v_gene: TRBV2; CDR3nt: TGTGCCAGCAGTGCCATGGGACAGAACTATGGCTACACCTTC; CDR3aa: CASSAMGQNYGYTF
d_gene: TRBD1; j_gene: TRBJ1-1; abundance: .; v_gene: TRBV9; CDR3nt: TGTGCCAGCAGCGGACAGGGAGCGAACACTGAAGCTTTCTTT; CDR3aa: CASSGQGANTEAFF
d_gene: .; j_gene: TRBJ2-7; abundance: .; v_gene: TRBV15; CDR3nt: TGTGCCACCAGCAGAGAGGCAGGTTCCTACGAGCAGTACTTC; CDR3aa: CATSREAGSYEQYF
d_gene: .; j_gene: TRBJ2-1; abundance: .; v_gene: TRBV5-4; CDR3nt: TGTGCCAGCAGCTCCTCCGGAACAGGTGCCAATGAGCAGTTCTTC; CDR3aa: CASSSSGTGANEQFF
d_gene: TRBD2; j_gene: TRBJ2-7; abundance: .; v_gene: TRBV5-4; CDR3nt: TGTGCCAGCAAAATTGGCGGGAGCCTTTCCTACGAGCAGTACTTC; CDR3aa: CASKIGGSLSYEQYF
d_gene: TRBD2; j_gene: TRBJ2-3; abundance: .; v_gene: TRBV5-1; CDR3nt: TGCGCCAGCAGCTTCGAGCGGGGAGGGAGCACAGATACGCAGTATTTT; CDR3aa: CASSFERGGSTDTQYF
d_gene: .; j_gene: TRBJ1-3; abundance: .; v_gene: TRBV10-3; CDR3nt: TGTGCCATCATGGGCCGGGAAAGCTCTGGAAACACCATATATTTT; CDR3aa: CAIMGRESSGNTIYF
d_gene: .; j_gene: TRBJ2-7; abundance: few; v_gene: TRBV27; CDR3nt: TGTGCCAGCAGTTTATCGGTCCAGGGCAGCTCAAAGCAGTACTTC; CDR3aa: CASSLSVQGSSKQYF
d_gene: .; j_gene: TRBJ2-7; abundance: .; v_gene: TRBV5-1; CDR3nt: TGCGCCAGCAGCTTGGAAGGAGCCTACGAGCAGTACTTC; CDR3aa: CASSLEGAYEQYF
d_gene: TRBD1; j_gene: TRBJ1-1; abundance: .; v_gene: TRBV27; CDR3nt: TGTGCCAGCAGTTTATCGGCCAACCAGGGGGGTTGGCGGACTGAAGCTTTCTTT; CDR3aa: CASSLSANQGGWRTEAFF
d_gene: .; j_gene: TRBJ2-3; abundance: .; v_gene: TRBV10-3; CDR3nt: TGTGCCATCAGTGGACTGGCCCAGAGCACAGATACGCAGTATTTT; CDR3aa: CAISGLAQSTDTQYF
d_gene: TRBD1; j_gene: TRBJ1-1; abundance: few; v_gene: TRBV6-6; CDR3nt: TGTGCCAGCAGTTTCAACGACCAGGGGGGCGAAGCTTTCTTT; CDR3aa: CASSFNDQGGEAFF
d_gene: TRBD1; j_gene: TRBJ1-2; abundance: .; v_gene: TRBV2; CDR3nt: TGTGCCAGCATGGGACAGGGGGCCACTAACTATGGCTACACCTTC; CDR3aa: CASMGQGATNYGYTF
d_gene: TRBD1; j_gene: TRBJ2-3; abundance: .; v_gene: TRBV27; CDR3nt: TGTGCCAGCAGTTTTCTGGGACAGGGGGTGACAGATACGCAGTATTTT; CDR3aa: CASSFLGQGVTDTQYF
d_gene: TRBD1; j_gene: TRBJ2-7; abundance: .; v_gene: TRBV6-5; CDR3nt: TGTGCCAGCAGTTACGGACAGGCGAACTACGAGCAGTACTTC; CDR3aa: CASSYGQANYEQYF
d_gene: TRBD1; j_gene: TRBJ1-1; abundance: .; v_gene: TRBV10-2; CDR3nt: TGCGCCAGCAGTGAGGGAACCGGGACAGGGGGCGTGAACACTGAAGCTTTCTTT; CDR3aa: CASSEGTGTGGVNTEAFF
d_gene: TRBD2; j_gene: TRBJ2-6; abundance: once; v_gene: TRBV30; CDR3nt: TGTGCCTGGAGGAGGATAGCGGGGGCTTCTGGGGCCAACGGCCTGACTTTC; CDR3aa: CAWRRIAGASGANGLTF
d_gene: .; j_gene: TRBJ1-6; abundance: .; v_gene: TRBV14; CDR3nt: TGTGCCAGCAGCCGTGGGGCCGCGCAGAATTCACCCCTCCACTTT; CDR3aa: CASSRGAAQNSPLHF
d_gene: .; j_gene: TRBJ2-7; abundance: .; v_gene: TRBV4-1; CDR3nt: TGCGCCAGCAGCCCCGACGACTATCCCTACGAGCAGTACTTC; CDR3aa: CASSPDDYPYEQYF
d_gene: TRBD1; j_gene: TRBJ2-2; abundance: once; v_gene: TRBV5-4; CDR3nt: TGTGCCAGCAGCTTGGGAGGGGGCGACACCGGGGAGCTGTTTTTT; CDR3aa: CASSLGGGDTGELFF
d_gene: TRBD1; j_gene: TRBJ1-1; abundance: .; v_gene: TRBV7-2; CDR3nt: TGTGCCAGCAGCCCAAACAGGGGGCGTGGAACTGAAGCTTTCTTT; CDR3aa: CASSPNRGRGTEAFF
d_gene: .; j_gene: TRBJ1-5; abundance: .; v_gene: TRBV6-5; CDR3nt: TGTGCCAGCAGGAACGGGGGGAGTCAGCCCCAGCATTTT; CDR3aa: CASRNGGSQPQHF
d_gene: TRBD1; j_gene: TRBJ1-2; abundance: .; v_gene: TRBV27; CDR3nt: TGTGCCAGCAGTCTACATGGACTGGGACAGGGGGATAGCTATGGCTACACCTTC; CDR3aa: CASSLHGLGQGDSYGYTF
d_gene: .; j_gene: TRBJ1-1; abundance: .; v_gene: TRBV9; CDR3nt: TGTGCCAGCAGCTTGACAGCCGGAACTGAAGCTTTCTTT; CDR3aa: CASSLTAGTEAFF
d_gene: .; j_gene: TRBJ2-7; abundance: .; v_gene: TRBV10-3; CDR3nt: TGTGCCATCAGTGAAAAGGGGGGGATAGGGGAGCAGTACTTC; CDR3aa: CAISEKGGIGEQYF
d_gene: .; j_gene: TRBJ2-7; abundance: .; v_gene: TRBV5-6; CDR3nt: TGTGCCAGCAGCTCGCTATCGGGGAACGTCTACGAGCAGTACTTC; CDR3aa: CASSSLSGNVYEQYF
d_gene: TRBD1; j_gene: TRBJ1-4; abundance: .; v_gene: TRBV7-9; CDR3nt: TGTGCCAGCAGTTACACCGGGACAGGGGGTGAAAAACTGTTTTTT; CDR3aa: CASSYTGTGGEKLFF
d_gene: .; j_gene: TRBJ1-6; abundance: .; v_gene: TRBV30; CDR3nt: TGTGCCTGGAGTGCCTCTAATTTTAGTCCCGCCTCACCCCTCCACTTT; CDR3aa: CAWSASNFSPASPLHF
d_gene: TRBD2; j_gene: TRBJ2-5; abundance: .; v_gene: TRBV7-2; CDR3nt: TGTGCCAGCAGCGTGAGACTAGCAGTCCTAGGGGAGACCCAGTACTTC; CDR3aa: CASSVRLAVLGETQYF
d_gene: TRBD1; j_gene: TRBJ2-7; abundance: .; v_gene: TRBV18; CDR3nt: TGTGCCAGCTCACCACCGTTACAGGGGGCTGACGAGCAGTACTTC; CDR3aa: CASSPPLQGADEQYF
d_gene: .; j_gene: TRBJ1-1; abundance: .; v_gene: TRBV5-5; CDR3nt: TGTGCCAGCGGGAGGAACACTGAAGCTTTCTTT; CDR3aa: CASGRNTEAFF
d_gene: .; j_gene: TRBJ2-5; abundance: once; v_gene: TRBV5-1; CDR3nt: TGCGCCAGCAGGCTGACGGGGGAGACCCAGTACTTC; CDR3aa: CASRLTGETQYF
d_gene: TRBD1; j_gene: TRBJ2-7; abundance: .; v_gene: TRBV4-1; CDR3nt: TGCGCCAGCAGCCCCACCGGGACAGCATCCTACGAGCAGTACTTC; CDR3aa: CASSPTGTASYEQYF
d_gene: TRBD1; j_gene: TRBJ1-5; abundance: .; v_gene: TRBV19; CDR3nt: TGTGCCAGTAGTCCCAGGGACAGCCCAGGTCAGCCCCAGCATTTT; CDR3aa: CASSPRDSPGQPQHF
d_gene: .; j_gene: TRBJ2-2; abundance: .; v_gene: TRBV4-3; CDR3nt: TGCGCCAGCAGCCAAGGATCCAGCGGGAACACCGGGGAGCTGTTTTTT; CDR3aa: CASSQGSSGNTGELFF
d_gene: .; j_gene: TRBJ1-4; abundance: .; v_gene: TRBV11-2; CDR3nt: TGTGCCAGCAGCTTAACAGGCCTTAATGAAAAACTGTTTTTT; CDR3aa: CASSLTGLNEKLFF